This TCR beta chain derives from a study of Graves' ophthalmopathy and Graves' hyperthyroidism. Study results and limitations: Most thyroid clonotypes expanded beyond 0.001 frequency were also found in blood. In separating ophthalmopathy from stable hyperthyroidism, a 13-signature model achieved roughly 90% sensitivity and around 80% specificity.

As the template, RNA transcripts were used to amplify TCR beta CDR3 regions. First-round RT-PCR relied on HTBI primers, and a second-round multiplex PCR came next. One entry per CDR3 protein results from TCRdb running MiXCR on the multiplex PCR reads. Found here are a few hundred thousand distinct CDR3 sequences, approximately 15% of them singletons; the top ten hold about 7%. The CDR3 is made up of 13 amino acids. Trimming at V came to 5 bases and at J to 7 bases, leaving 6 bases not matched to a gene. This clonotype was counted many times. The antigen is unknown. The sample was peripheral blood. The clonotype comes from a woman between 18 and 30 years old with stable Graves' hyperthyroidism. The chain carries TRBV12-3 or TRBV12-4 and TRBJ1-1; 8 nucleotides agree with TRBD1. The CDR3: CASSSLGQVEAFF. For the CDR3, the DNA is TGTGCCAGCAGTAGTCTGGGACAGGTTGAAGCTTTCTTT.